The rows below give T cell receptor beta chains drawn from one sample of a study of T cell responses to AZD1222 COVID-19 vaccine. The data were produced by immunoSEQ multiplex PCR, yet TCRdb's version contains in-frame clones alone and is incomplete. This repertoire shows 95,000 to 150,000 clones, about 92% found once; its top ten account for 6% to 9%. Sequenced material: peripheral blood, taken 28 days after the second AZD1222 dose. The source is an adult who received the AZD1222 COVID-19 vaccine. Both conserved end residues are part of each CDR3. D genes are given only for firm matches. Size tells how often a clone was seen (once, few, many) or the class of an expanded clone, and some rows leave it out.

D: TRBD2
V: TRBV5-1
J: TRBJ2-7
size: NA
DNA: TGCGCCAGCAGCCTGTATAGCGGGCCCTCCTACTCCTACGAGCAGTACTTC
CDR3: CASSLYSGPSYSYEQYF

D: TRBD1
V: TRBV2
J: TRBJ1-5
size: NA
DNA: TGTGCCAGCAACGAGGACAGGGGCAATCAGCCCCAGCATTTT
CDR3: CASNEDRGNQPQHF

D: NA
V: TRBV7-6
J: TRBJ1-1
size: once
DNA: TGTGCCAGCAGCTCCCAGGCTAACACTGAAGCTTTCTTT
CDR3: CASSSQANTEAFF

D: NA
V: TRBV27
J: TRBJ2-5
size: NA
DNA: TGTGCCACCAGGTGGGGGGTGTCAGAGACCCAGTACTTC
CDR3: CATRWGVSETQYF

D: NA
V: TRBV18
J: TRBJ1-5
size: NA
DNA: TGTGCCAGCTCCACGGACGGGGATCAGCCCCAGCATTTT
CDR3: CASSTDGDQPQHF

D: NA
V: TRBV3-1/TRBV3-2
J: TRBJ1-2
size: once
DNA: TGTGCCAGCAGCCACCGGGTCTCGGGGAACTATGGCTACACCTTC
CDR3: CASSHRVSGNYGYTF

D: NA
V: TRBV18
J: TRBJ1-1
size: once
DNA: TGTGCCAGCTCACCCTTGGTAGGCACTGAAGCTTTCTTT
CDR3: CASSPLVGTEAFF

D: NA
V: TRBV28
J: TRBJ1-1
size: NA
DNA: TGTGCCAGCAGTCTCCCTCGGAACACTGAAGCTTTCTTT
CDR3: CASSLPRNTEAFF

D: NA
V: TRBV19
J: TRBJ1-5
size: NA
DNA: TGTGCCAGTACCAAAACAGGAGGCTTAGAGCCCCAGCATTTT
CDR3: CASTKTGGLEPQHF

D: NA
V: TRBV28
J: TRBJ2-6
size: NA
DNA: TGTGCCAGCAGTTTAGATCTAGGGCAGGACTCTGGGGCCAACGTCCTGACTTTC
CDR3: CASSLDLGQDSGANVLTF

D: NA
V: TRBV11-2
J: TRBJ2-1
size: NA
DNA: TGTGCCAGCAGCTTAGGAAGGGGCATAGAGCAGTTCTTC
CDR3: CASSLGRGIEQFF

D: TRBD1
V: TRBV2
J: TRBJ2-2
size: NA
DNA: TGTGCCACCAAGGGGACAGCGAACACCGGGGAGCTGTTTTTT
CDR3: CATKGTANTGELFF

D: NA
V: TRBV11-2
J: TRBJ2-3
size: NA
DNA: TGTGCCAGCAGTCCGGGACCGGCACCTAGCACAGATACGCAGTATTTT
CDR3: CASSPGPAPSTDTQYF

D: TRBD1
V: TRBV19
J: TRBJ2-4
size: NA
DNA: TGTGCCAGTACTACCGGGACAGGGGGGCTCATTGACATTCAGTACTTC
CDR3: CASTTGTGGLIDIQYF

D: TRBD2
V: TRBV5-1
J: TRBJ2-7
size: NA
DNA: TGCGCCAGCAGCCGGGGGGGCTACGAGCAGTACTTC
CDR3: CASSRGGYEQYF

D: TRBD1
V: TRBV18
J: TRBJ2-2
size: NA
DNA: TGTGCCAGCTCACCGACAGGGAATGTCGGGGAGCTGTTTTTT
CDR3: CASSPTGNVGELFF

D: NA
V: TRBV5-1
J: TRBJ1-2
size: NA
DNA: TGCGCCAGCAGCTTGGGAGGCGGAATCGGCTATGGCTACACCTTC
CDR3: CASSLGGGIGYGYTF

D: NA
V: TRBV10-2
J: TRBJ1-5
size: NA
DNA: TGCGCCAGCAGTGATTGGAGGGACACGTCCCAGCATTTT
CDR3: CASSDWRDTSQHF

D: TRBD2
V: TRBV19
J: TRBJ2-5
size: NA
DNA: TGTGCCAGTAGTATATCGGGCGGGGGGGTTCGAGAGACCCAGTACTTC
CDR3: CASSISGGGVRETQYF

D: TRBD1
V: TRBV27
J: TRBJ2-7
size: NA
DNA: TGTGCCACCGTCCTGAGACAGGGCTGCTTC
CDR3: CATVLRQGCF

D: NA
V: TRBV27
J: TRBJ2-7
size: NA
DNA: TGTGCCAGCAGACCCTCCTACGAGCAGTACTTC
CDR3: CASRPSYEQYF

D: TRBD1
V: TRBV6-5
J: TRBJ1-1
size: NA
DNA: TGTGCCAGCAGTTACGGCAGGGGGGGAAACACTGAAGCTTTCTTT
CDR3: CASSYGRGGNTEAFF

D: TRBD1
V: TRBV29-1
J: TRBJ1-5
size: NA
DNA: TGCAGCGTTGCCGGGACAGCCAATCAGCCCCAGCATTTT
CDR3: CSVAGTANQPQHF